This passage covers 10 T cell receptor beta chains from one sample sequenced in a study of PD-1 blockade in mismatch repair-deficient tumors. The repertoire was sequenced with immunoSEQ multiplex PCR; TCRdb's copy has only in-frame clones and lacks some. Of roughly 120,000 clones in the sample, over 65% are singletons; the top ten hold 4.7%. Material: peripheral blood, obtained about 13 months after starting pembrolizumab. All receptors come from an adult with mismatch repair-deficient cancer.

V gene TRBV4-1 combines with J gene TRBJ1-5; TRBD1 is a possible D gene (6 bases). V lost 3 bases and J 5 bases, leaving 17 bases between the germline ends. This CDR3 is 16 amino acids long. Germline lookup yields CDR1 MGHRA and CDR2 YSYEKL. The CDR3 loop is CASSHIQGTGYQPQHF. In nucleotides, the CDR3 is TGCGCCAGCAGCCACATACAGGGCACCGGCTATCAGCCCCAGCATTTT.

The rearrangement joins TRBV7-9 to TRBJ2-5; TRBD2 matches at 12 bases. This CDR3 contains 15 residues. Germline V gives CDR1 SEHNR, CDR2 FQNEAQ (reference sequence). Germline trimming cut 3 bases from V and 11 bases from J; bases unmatched to any gene: 10. CDR3 sequence reads: CASSLTTSGRTEQYF. The CDR3 DNA sequence: TGTGCCAGCAGCTTGACGACTAGCGGGAGAACGGAGCAGTACTTC.

CDR3 protein: CASRRTFTSEQFF. CDR3 DNA sequence: TGTGCCAGCAGGCGGACGTTTACATCTGAGCAGTTCTTC. The V and J genes are TRBV6-1 and TRBJ2-1; no definite D call. V was pared by 6 bases and J by 9 bases, with 15 bases between. Germline V lookup: CDR1 MNHNS, CDR2 SASEGT. The CDR3 is 13 residues long.

This chain connects TRBV12-5 to TRBJ1-1, with TRBD1 matching over 10 bases. Germline trimming cut 9 bases from V and 6 bases from J; bases unmatched to any gene: 13. The CDR3 consists of 15 residues. CDR1 and CDR2 from the germline V gene are LGHNT and FRNRAP. CDR3: CASNRGDRGIAEAFF. The CDR3 coding sequence is TGTGCTAGCAACCGAGGGGACAGGGGAATTGCTGAAGCTTTCTTT.

The table lists this clone with a few counts. The chain combines TRBV9 with TRBJ1-2; D gene ambiguous. Germline V CDR1 and CDR2: SGDLS, YYNGEE. V was trimmed by 4 bases and J by 5 bases, leaving 6 bases between them. There are 11 residues in the CDR3. For the CDR3, the DNA is TGTGCCAGCAGCTCTATGTATGGCTACACCTTC. Its protein is CASSSMYGYTF.

The V gene is TRBV10-3, the J gene TRBJ2-3, with 11 bases fitting TRBD2. The CDR3 runs 16 residues. Trimming took 3 bases from V and 1 from J; bases not matched to a gene: 3. The germline gives CDR1 ENHRY, CDR2 SYGVKD. CDR3 nucleotides: TGTGCCATCAGTGACCCGACTAGCGGGGGCACAGATACGCAGTATTTT. It yields the protein CAISDPTSGGTDTQYF.

This sequence joins TRBV5-1 and TRBJ2-1, with 9 bases that match TRBD2. J gave up 6 bases and V 0 bases, and 7 bases lay outside the gene matches. Looked up from germline, CDR1 is SGHRS and CDR2 is YFSETQ. The CDR3 contains 16 residues. Here the CDR3 reads CASSLGAGGLFNEQFF. CDR3 DNA sequence: TGCGCCAGCAGCTTGGGGGCGGGAGGGCTGTTCAATGAGCAGTTCTTC.

The chain uses TRBV11-2 and TRBJ2-1; 7 nucleotides agree with TRBD2. V gave up 6 bases and J gave up 0 bases; unmatched junction bases: 8. The CDR3 is 16 residues long. The germline V gene has CDR1 SGHAT and CDR2 FQNNGV. The CDR3 loop reads CASRTGTTSSYNEQFF. The CDR3 nucleotides read TGTGCCAGCAGAACCGGGACTACTAGCTCCTACAATGAGCAGTTCTTC.

The sample holds a few counts of this clone. The chain combines TRBV9 with TRBJ1-2; D not resolved. The CDR3 has 11 residues. Germline-derived CDR1 and CDR2 are SGDLS and YYNGEE. V dropped 10 bases and J dropped 10 bases, with 17 bases sitting between them. CDR3 coding DNA: TGTGCCTCCTATGTAGTGGGGTTCTACACCTTC. Translation: CASYVVGFYTF.

The rearrangement joins TRBV6-6 to TRBJ2-3; D is possibly TRBD2 (5 bases). The CDR3 loop spans 12 amino acids. Germline V gene data show CDR1 as MNHNY and CDR2 as SVGAGI (reference sequence). Trimming took off 8 bases at V and 3 bases at J, with 9 bases between the two ends. CDR3 nucleotide sequence: TGTGCCAGCCTCCAGCGGACAGATACGCAGTATTTT. Encoded protein: CASLQRTDTQYF.